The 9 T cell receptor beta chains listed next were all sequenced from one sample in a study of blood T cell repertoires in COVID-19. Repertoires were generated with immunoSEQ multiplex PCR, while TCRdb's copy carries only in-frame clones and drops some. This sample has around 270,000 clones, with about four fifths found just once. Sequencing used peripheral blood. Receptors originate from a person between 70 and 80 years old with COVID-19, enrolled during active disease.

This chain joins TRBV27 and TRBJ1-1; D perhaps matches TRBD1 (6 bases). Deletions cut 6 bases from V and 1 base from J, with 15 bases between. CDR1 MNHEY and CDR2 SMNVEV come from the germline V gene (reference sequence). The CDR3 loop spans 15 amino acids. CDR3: CASRRGQGGNTEAFF. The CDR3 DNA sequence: TGTGCCAGCAGGCGGGGGCAGGGCGGGAACACTGAAGCTTTCTTT.

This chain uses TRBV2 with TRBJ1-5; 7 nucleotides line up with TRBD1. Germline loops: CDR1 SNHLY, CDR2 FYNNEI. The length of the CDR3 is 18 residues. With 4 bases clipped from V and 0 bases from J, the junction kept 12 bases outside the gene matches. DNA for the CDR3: TGTGCCAGCAGTGCCGACAGGGCCAGAATATATAGCAATCAGCCCCAGCATTTT. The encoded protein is CASSADRARIYSNQPQHF.

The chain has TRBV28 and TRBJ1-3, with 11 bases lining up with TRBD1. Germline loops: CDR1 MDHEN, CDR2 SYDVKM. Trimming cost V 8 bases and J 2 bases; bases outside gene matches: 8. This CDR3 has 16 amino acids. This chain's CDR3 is CASHIGGQGAGNTIYF. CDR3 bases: TGTGCCAGCCATATAGGGGGACAGGGGGCTGGAAACACCATATATTTT.

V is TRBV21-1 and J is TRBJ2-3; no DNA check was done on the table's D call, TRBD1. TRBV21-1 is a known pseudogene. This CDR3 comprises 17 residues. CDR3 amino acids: CASSNGQDPPSTDTQYF. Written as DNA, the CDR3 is TGTGCCAGCAGCAACGGACAGGATCCTCCTAGCACAGATACGCAGTATTTT.

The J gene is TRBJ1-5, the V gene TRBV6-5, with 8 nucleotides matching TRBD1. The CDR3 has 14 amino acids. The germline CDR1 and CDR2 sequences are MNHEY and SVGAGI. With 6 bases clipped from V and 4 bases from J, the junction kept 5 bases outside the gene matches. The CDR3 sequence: CASRPGQDNQPQHF. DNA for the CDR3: TGTGCCAGCAGACCGGGACAGGATAATCAGCCCCAGCATTTT.

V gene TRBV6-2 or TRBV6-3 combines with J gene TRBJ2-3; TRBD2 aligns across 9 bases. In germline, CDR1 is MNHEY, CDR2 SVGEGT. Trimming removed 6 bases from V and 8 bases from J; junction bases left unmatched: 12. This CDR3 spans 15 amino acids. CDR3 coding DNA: TGTGCCAGCAGCAATAGGACTAGCGTTTATGTTACGCAGTATTTT. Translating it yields CASSNRTSVYVTQYF.

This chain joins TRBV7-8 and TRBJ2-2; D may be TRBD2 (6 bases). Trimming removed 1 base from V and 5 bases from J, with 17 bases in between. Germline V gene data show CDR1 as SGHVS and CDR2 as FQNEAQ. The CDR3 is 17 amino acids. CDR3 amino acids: CASSLDGTGGVTGELFF. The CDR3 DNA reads TGTGCCAGCAGCTTAGATGGAACGGGCGGGGTGACCGGGGAGCTGTTTTTT.

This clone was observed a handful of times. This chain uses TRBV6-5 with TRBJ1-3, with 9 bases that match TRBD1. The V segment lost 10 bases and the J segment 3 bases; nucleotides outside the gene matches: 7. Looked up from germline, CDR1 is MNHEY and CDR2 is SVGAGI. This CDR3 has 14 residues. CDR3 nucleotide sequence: TGTGCCACCATACAGGGGGCGCATGGAAACACCATATATTTT. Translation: CATIQGAHGNTIYF.

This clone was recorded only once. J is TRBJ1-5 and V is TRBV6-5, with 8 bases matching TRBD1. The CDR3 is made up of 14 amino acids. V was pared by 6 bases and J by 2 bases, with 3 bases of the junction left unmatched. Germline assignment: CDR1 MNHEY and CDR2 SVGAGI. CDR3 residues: CASRAGGRNQPQHF. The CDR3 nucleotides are TGTGCCAGCAGAGCAGGGGGCCGCAATCAGCCCCAGCATTTT.